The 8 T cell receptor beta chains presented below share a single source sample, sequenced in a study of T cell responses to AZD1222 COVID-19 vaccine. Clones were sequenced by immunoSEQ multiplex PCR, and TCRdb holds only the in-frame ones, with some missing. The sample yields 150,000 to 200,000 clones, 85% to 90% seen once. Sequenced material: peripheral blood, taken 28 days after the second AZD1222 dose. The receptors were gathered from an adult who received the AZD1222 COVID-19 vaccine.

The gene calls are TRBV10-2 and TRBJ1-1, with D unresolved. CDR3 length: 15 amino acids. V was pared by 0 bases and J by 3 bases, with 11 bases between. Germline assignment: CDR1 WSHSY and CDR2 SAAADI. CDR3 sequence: CASSESRAAYTEAFF. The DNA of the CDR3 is TGCGCCAGCAGTGAGTCCCGGGCAGCCTACACTGAAGCTTTCTTT.

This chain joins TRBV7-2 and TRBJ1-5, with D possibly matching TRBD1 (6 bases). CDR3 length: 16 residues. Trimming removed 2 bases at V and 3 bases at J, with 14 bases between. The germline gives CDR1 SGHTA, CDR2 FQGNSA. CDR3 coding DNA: TGTGCCAGCAGCTTATTGGCAGGGGTAAACAATCAGCCCCAGCATTTT. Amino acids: CASSLLAGVNNQPQHF.

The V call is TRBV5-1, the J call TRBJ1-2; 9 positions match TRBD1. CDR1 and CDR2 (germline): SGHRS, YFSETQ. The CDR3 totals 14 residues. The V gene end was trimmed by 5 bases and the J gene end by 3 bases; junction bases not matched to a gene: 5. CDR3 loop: CASRPGQGYYGYTF. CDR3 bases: TGCGCCAGCAGGCCGGGACAGGGATACTATGGCTACACCTTC. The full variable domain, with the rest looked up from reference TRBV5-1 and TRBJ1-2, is KAGVTQTPRYLIKTRGQQVTLSCSPISGHRSVSWYQQTPGQGLQFLFEYFSETQRNKGNFPGRFSGRQFSNSRSEMNVSTLELGDSALYLCASRPGQGYYGYTFGSGTRLTVV.

The CDR3 is CSVAQAQRGGEFF. CDR3 DNA sequence: TGCAGCGTTGCCCAAGCCCAGCGGGGGGGCGAGTTCTTC. The gene calls are TRBV29-1 and TRBJ2-1; 10 nucleotides agree with TRBD2. The CDR3 is made up of 13 amino acids. With 4 bases clipped from V and 14 bases from J, the junction kept 11 bases outside the gene matches. Germline CDR1 SQVTM, CDR2 ANQGSEA.

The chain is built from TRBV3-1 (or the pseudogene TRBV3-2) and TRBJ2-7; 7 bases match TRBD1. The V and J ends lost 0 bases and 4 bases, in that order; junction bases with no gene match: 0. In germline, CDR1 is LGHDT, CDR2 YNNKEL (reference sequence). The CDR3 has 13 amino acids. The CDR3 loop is CASSQEQGYEQYF. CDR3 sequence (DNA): TGTGCCAGCAGCCAAGAACAGGGGTACGAGCAGTACTTC.

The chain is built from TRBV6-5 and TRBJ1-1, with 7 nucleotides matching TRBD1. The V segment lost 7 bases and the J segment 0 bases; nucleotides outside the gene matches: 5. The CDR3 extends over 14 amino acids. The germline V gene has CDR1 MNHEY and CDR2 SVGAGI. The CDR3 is CASKLGQMNTEAFF. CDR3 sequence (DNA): TGTGCCAGCAAACTGGGACAGATGAACACTGAAGCTTTCTTT.

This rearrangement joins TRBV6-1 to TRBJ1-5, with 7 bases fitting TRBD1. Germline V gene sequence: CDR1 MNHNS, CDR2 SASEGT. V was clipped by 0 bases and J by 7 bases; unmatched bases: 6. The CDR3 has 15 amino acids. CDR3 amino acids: CASSEAGGERQPQHF. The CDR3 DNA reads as TGTGCCAGCAGTGAAGCAGGGGGCGAGAGGCAGCCCCAGCATTTT.

CDR3 sequence (DNA): TGTGCCAGCAGCTTAAATCATAGAAGCACAGATACGCAGTATTTT. It specifies CASSLNHRSTDTQYF. V and J are TRBV7-3 and TRBJ2-3; D call uncertain. This CDR3 region has 15 residues. CDR1 is SGHTA, CDR2 FQGTGA, per germline. The V end was cut by 1 base, the J end by 0 bases, with 8 bases between.